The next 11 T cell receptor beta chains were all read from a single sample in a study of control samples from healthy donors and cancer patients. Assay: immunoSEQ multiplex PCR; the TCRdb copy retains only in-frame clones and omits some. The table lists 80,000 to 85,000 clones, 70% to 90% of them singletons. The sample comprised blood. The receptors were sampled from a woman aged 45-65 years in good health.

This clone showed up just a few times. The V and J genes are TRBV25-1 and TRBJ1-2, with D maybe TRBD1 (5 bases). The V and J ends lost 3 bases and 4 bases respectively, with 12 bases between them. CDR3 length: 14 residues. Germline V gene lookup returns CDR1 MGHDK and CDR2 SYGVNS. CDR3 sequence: CASSDLGVGYGYTF. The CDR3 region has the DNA TGTGCCAGCAGTGATTTAGGGGTTGGCTATGGCTACACCTTC.

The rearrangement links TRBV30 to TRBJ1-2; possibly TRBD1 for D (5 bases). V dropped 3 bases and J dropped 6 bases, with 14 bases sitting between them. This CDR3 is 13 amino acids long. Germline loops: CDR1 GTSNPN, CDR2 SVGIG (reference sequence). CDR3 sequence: CAWSPTDSDGYTF. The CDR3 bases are TGTGCCTGGAGCCCGACAGATTCTGATGGCTACACCTTC.

This CDR3 is CASSIVLGVGDRGRLEAFF. In nucleotides, the CDR3 is TGTGCCAGTAGTATAGTTTTAGGGGTTGGGGACAGGGGACGTCTTGAAGCTTTCTTT. The V gene is TRBV19, the J gene TRBJ1-1; 10 bases are a match to TRBD1. Germline V CDR1 and CDR2: LNHDA, SQIVND (reference sequence). The CDR3 loop spans 19 amino acids. The J segment lost 7 bases and the V segment lost 1 base, leaving 18 bases of the junction unmatched.

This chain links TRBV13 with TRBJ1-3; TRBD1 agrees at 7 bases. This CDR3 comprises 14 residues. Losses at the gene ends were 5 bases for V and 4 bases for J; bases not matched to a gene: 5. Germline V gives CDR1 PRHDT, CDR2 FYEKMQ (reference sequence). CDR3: CASSPKDRGNTIYF. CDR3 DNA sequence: TGTGCCAGCAGCCCTAAGGACAGGGGAAACACCATATATTTT.

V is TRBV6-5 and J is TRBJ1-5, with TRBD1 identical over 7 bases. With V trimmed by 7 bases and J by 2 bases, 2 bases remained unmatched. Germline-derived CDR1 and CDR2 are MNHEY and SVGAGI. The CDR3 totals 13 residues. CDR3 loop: CASTTGGNQPQHF. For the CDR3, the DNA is TGTGCCAGCACCACAGGGGGCAATCAGCCCCAGCATTTT.

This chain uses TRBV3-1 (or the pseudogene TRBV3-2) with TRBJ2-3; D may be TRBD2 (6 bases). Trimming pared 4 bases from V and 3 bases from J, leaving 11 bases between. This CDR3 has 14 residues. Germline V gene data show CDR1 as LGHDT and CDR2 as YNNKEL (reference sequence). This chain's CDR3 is CASSLTGATDTQYF. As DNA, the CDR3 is TGTGCCAGCAGCCTAACGGGAGCTACAGATACGCAGTATTTT.

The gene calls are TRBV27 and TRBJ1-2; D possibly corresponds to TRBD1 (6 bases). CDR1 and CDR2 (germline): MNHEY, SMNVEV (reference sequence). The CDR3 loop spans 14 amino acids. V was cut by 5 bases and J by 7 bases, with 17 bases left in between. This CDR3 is CASSPSWGAGGYTF. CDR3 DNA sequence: TGTGCCAGCAGTCCCTCATGGGGGGCGGGTGGCTACACCTTC.

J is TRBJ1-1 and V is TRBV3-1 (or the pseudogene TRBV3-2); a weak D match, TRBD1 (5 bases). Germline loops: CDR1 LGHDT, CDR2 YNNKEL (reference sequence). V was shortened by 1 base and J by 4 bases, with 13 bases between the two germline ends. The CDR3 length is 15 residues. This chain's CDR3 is CASSQGVGGGTEAFF. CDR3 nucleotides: TGTGCCAGCAGCCAAGGAGTGGGGGGGGGCACTGAAGCTTTCTTT.

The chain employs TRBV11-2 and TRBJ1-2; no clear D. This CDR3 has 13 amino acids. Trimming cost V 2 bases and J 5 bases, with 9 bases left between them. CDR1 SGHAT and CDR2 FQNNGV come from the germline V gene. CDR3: CASSLPWDYGYTF. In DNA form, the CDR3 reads TGTGCCAGCAGCTTACCATGGGATTATGGCTACACCTTC.

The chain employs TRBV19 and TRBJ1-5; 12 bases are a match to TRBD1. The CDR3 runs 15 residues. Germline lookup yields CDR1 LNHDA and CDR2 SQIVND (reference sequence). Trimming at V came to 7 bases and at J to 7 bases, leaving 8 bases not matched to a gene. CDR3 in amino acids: CASTMGQGAEQPQHF. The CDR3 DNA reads TGTGCCAGTACCATGGGACAGGGGGCTGAACAGCCCCAGCATTTT.

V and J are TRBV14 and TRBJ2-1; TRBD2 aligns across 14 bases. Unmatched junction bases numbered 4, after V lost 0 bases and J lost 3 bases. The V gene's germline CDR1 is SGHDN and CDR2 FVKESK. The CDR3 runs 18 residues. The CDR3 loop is CASSQDGLAGGYYNEQFF. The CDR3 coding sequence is TGTGCCAGCAGCCAAGATGGACTAGCGGGGGGATACTACAATGAGCAGTTCTTC.